The 6 T cell receptor beta chains reported below all come from one sample, sequenced in a study of follicular helper T cells after annual influenza vaccination. Data came from immunoSEQ multiplex PCR; TCRdb stores just in-frame clones and leaves some out. The sample holds some 10,000 clones; about 81% are singletons and the top ten take over 3.5%. Time point indicated: 2015-2016 season, 7 days after influenza vaccination. This material consisted of CXCR5+ CD38- circulating T follicular helper cells from blood, taken 7 days after influenza vaccination. Stated subset: circulating Tfh, non-naive CD4+CXCR5+PD-1+ (ICOS+CD38+ or ICOS-CD38-). The receptors come from an adult who received the influenza vaccine.

The chain combines TRBV7-9 with TRBJ1-1; tentative D call: TRBD1 (6 bases). V was clipped by 5 bases and J by 0 bases, with 10 bases between them. This CDR3 has 14 residues. The V gene's germline CDR1 is SEHNR and CDR2 FQNEAQ (reference sequence). The CDR3 DNA sequence: TGTGCCAGCAGCCGGGACATCCTGAACACTGAAGCTTTCTTT. Residues: CASSRDILNTEAFF. Combining the CDR3 with reference TRBV7-9 and TRBJ1-1 gives the whole variable domain DTGVSQNPRHKITKRGQNVTFRCDPISEHNRLYWYRQTLGQGPEFLTYFQNEAQLEKSRLLSDRFSAERPKGSFSTLEIQRTEQGDSAMYLCASSRDILNTEAFFGQGTRLTVV.

The J gene is TRBJ2-3, the V gene TRBV2; TRBD2 aligns across 7 bases. The germline V gene encodes CDR1 SNHLY and CDR2 FYNNEI. V was pared by 5 bases and J by 3 bases, with 8 bases of the junction left unmatched. There are 15 residues in the CDR3. The CDR3 protein is CASSQERGITDTQYF. The DNA for the CDR3 is TGTGCCAGCAGTCAGGAGCGGGGTATTACAGATACGCAGTATTTT.

The chain recombines TRBV9 with TRBJ1-1; D unresolved. Trimming shortened V by 0 bases and J by 6 bases, and 12 bases separated the two germline ends. The length of the CDR3 is 14 residues. CDR1 SGDLS and CDR2 YYNGEE come from the germline V gene. CDR3: CASSVGPQRAEAFF. The CDR3 DNA reads TGTGCCAGCAGCGTAGGCCCTCAAAGGGCTGAAGCTTTCTTT.

The chain employs TRBV6-1 and TRBJ1-1; D possibly corresponds to TRBD1 (5 bases). V was shortened by 0 bases and J by 4 bases, with 15 bases between the two germline ends. There are 16 residues in the CDR3. Germline assignment: CDR1 MNHNS and CDR2 SASEGT. The CDR3 reads CASSEAGVRWGTEAFF. The CDR3 bases are TGTGCCAGCAGTGAAGCGGGGGTGAGGTGGGGCACTGAAGCTTTCTTT.

This chain connects TRBV5-4 to TRBJ1-2, with TRBD1 matching over 7 bases. Germline trimming cut 2 bases from V and 9 bases from J; bases unmatched to any gene: 10. Germline CDR1 reads SGHNT; CDR2 reads YYREEE (reference sequence). The length of the CDR3 is 14 residues. CDR3 amino acids: CASSLPGTVGSYTF. CDR3 coding DNA: TGTGCCAGCAGCTTACCCGGGACAGTGGGAAGCTACACCTTC.

The chain uses TRBV7-7 and TRBJ1-5; 7 nucleotides match TRBD1. From germline, CDR1 is SSHAT and CDR2 FNYEAQ (reference sequence). The CDR3 totals 17 residues. After removal of 6 bases from V and 1 base from J, the junction contained 12 bases not matched to a gene. CDR3 in DNA: TGTGCCAGCAGGTTCAAGCTCAGACAGGGCAGCAATCAGCCCCAGCATTTT. Translating gives CASRFKLRQGSNQPQHF.